These 22 T cell receptor beta chains came from one sample sequenced in a study of T cell responses to AZD1222 COVID-19 vaccine (dated by TCRdb to 2020 to 2022). In the paper's terms, the time point label means: about 28 days (+/-7) after the second vaccine dose. In light of the paper, this sample's treatment or condition label describes: meningococcal conjugate vaccine given as trial control. Libraries were constructed by the immunoSEQ multiplex PCR assay. The immuneACCESS repertoire file appears here via TCRdb, limited to in-frame rearrangements. These files lack a portion of the clones; in checked studies, under half of the deficit traces to unresolved V genes, and the cause of the others is not known. The sample data list approximately 130,000 clones, and 90% of these were observed just once. Over 4% of the sample belongs to the ten largest clones. The source material was peripheral blood, sampled 28 days after the second dose of the MenACWY control vaccine. Receptor source: an adult who received the MenACWY meningococcal vaccine as a control.

This rearrangement joins TRBV2 to TRBJ2-7, with TRBD1 matching over 11 bases. The trim removed 3 bases at V and 2 bases at J, leaving 12 bases unmatched. The germline V gene encodes CDR1 SNHLY and CDR2 FYNNEI. CDR3 length: 18 amino acids. The DNA for the CDR3 is TGTGCCAGCAGTGATATATATATGGACAGGGGGCTCCCCTACGAGCAGTACTTC. Its protein product is CASSDIYMDRGLPYEQYF.

This chain joins TRBV30 and TRBJ2-3; D is uncertain. This CDR3 is built from 13 residues. V shed 1 base and J shed 2 bases, with 7 bases lying between them. The V gene's germline CDR1 is GTSNPN and CDR2 SVGIG (reference sequence). The CDR3 loop is CAWSGLSTDTQYF. The CDR3 DNA reads as TGTGCCTGGAGTGGCCTTTCCACAGATACGCAGTATTTT. Drawing the rest from reference TRBV30 and TRBJ2-3, the complete variable domain is SQTIHQWPATLVQPVGSPLSLECTVEGTSNPNLYWYRQAAGRGLQLLFYSVGIGQISSEVPQNLSASRPQDRQFILSSKKLLLSDSGFYLCAWSGLSTDTQYFGPGTRLTVL.

This chain connects TRBV27 to TRBJ1-6; 10 bases are shared with TRBD1. Germline lookup yields CDR1 MNHEY and CDR2 SMNVEV (reference sequence). J was trimmed by 5 bases and V by 5 bases; bases with no gene match: 3. The length of the CDR3 is 15 residues. This chain's CDR3 is CASSVGTGDNSPLHF. CDR3 coding DNA: TGTGCCAGCAGTGTAGGGACAGGGGATAATTCACCCCTCCACTTT.

This clone appeared a single time. The CDR3 loop is CASSTTGSSGLFF. CDR3 nucleotide sequence: TGTGCCAGCAGTACCACCGGGAGTAGCGGGTTATTCTTC. This sequence joins TRBV6-5 and TRBJ2-1; TRBD2 aligns across 7 bases. Germline V lookup: CDR1 MNHEY, CDR2 SVGAGI. The CDR3 contains 13 residues. J lost 16 bases, V lost 5 bases, and 14 bases had no gene match.

The rearrangement links TRBV4-3 to TRBJ1-2, with D possibly TRBD1 on 5 matching bases. Germline V lookup: CDR1 LGHNA, CDR2 YSLEER. This CDR3 region has 11 residues. Trimming took off 3 bases at V and 8 bases at J, with 7 bases between the two ends. CDR3 protein: CASSQGDGYTF. DNA of the CDR3: TGCGCCAGCAGCCAGGGGGACGGCTACACCTTC.

The chain is built from TRBV4-2 and TRBJ1-1; D gene ambiguous. V was trimmed by 0 bases and J by 4 bases, leaving 9 bases between them. Germline loops: CDR1 LGHNA, CDR2 YNFKEQ. CDR3 length: 14 residues. CDR3 bases: TGTGCCAGCAGCCAAGAACCGAAATCCACTGAAGCTTTCTTT. Its translation is CASSQEPKSTEAFF.

The chain uses TRBV10-3 and TRBJ2-7; 8 bases align to TRBD2. V shed 5 bases and J 4 bases; nucleotides not matched to a gene: 7. Germline V gene data show CDR1 as ENHRY and CDR2 as SYGVKD. This CDR3 contains 14 residues. Here the CDR3 DNA reads TGTGCCATCAGTCCAGCGGGAGCGTCTTACGAGCAGTACTTC. Its protein product is CAISPAGASYEQYF.

The chain uses TRBV27 and TRBJ2-7, with 7 bases that match TRBD1. The germline gives CDR1 MNHEY, CDR2 SMNVEV (reference sequence). The CDR3 is made up of 15 amino acids. V lost 5 bases to trimming and J lost 0 bases; unmatched junction nucleotides: 7. CDR3 coding DNA: TGTGCCAGCAGTACACCGGACAGGCTCTCCTACGAGCAGTACTTC. This gives the protein CASSTPDRLSYEQYF.

The V call is TRBV28, the J call TRBJ2-1, with 11 bases fitting TRBD2. The V gene's germline CDR1 is MDHEN and CDR2 SYDVKM. CDR3 length: 18 amino acids. V was clipped by 4 bases and J by 7 bases; unmatched bases: 15. The CDR3 region is CASSSPVGLAGGVNEQFF. The CDR3 DNA reads TGTGCCAGCAGTTCCCCTGTTGGGCTAGCGGGAGGAGTAAATGAGCAGTTCTTC.

The chain is built from TRBV18 and TRBJ2-2; TRBD2 aligns across 8 bases. This CDR3 has 16 residues. CDR1 and CDR2 (germline): KGHSH, LQKENI. The V gene end was trimmed by 8 bases and the J gene end by 5 bases; junction bases not matched to a gene: 13. CDR3 sequence: CASNQGGASGTGELFF. The CDR3 DNA reads as TGTGCCAGCAATCAAGGTGGCGCTAGCGGGACCGGGGAGCTGTTTTTT.

The chain recombines TRBV5-1 with TRBJ2-3, with 14 bases fitting TRBD2. Germline CDR1 SGHRS, CDR2 YFSETQ. The V segment lost 2 bases and the J segment 4 bases; nucleotides outside the gene matches: 12. This CDR3 has 19 amino acids. The CDR3 bases are TGCGCCAGCAGCTTAACCGGGACTAGCGGGAGTTCTTTCCCAGATACGCAGTATTTT. Encoded protein: CASSLTGTSGSSFPDTQYF.

This chain connects TRBV11-2 to TRBJ1-6; D ambiguous. V dropped 0 bases and J dropped 7 bases, with 4 bases sitting between them. The CDR3 extends over 13 amino acids. The germline gives CDR1 SGHAT, CDR2 FQNNGV. The CDR3 here is CASSLDRNSPLHF. The CDR3 DNA is TGTGCCAGCAGCTTAGATCGAAATTCACCCCTCCACTTT.

This clone showed up just once. The V call is TRBV6-5, the J call TRBJ1-4, with a possible D match to TRBD1 (6 bases). The germline V gene encodes CDR1 MNHEY and CDR2 SVGAGI. V lost 4 bases and J lost 0, with 12 bases in between. CDR3 size: 16 residues. CDR3 sequence: CASSFRTDSTNEKLFF. As DNA, the CDR3 is TGTGCCAGCAGTTTTCGGACAGACTCAACTAATGAAAAACTGTTTTTT.

The chain is built from TRBV11-2 and TRBJ1-6; D unresolved. The CDR3 has 14 amino acids. The V gene lost 8 bases and the J gene lost 6 bases, with 14 bases spanning the gap. Looked up from germline, CDR1 is SGHAT and CDR2 is FQNNGV. CDR3 sequence reads: CASGQMSTNSPLHF. CDR3 nucleotides: TGTGCCAGCGGCCAAATGAGTACTAATTCACCCCTCCACTTT.

The chain uses TRBV29-1 and TRBJ2-7, with D unresolved. V gave up 2 bases and J gave up 3 bases, with 8 bases separating them. CDR3 length: 12 residues. Germline V gene data show CDR1 as SQVTM and CDR2 as ANQGSEA. The chain's CDR3 is CSVEQNNYEQYF. The CDR3 DNA is TGCAGCGTTGAACAGAACAACTACGAGCAGTACTTC.

This rearrangement joins TRBV7-6 to TRBJ1-4; 7 positions agree with TRBD1. V was pared by 5 bases and J by 4 bases, with 7 bases of the junction left unmatched. The germline V gene has CDR1 SGHVS and CDR2 FNYEAQ. The CDR3 contains 15 residues. CDR3 protein: CASSPGTVVNEKLFF. In DNA form, the CDR3 reads TGTGCCAGCAGCCCGGGGACAGTTGTTAATGAAAAACTGTTTTTT.

V is TRBV29-1 and J is TRBJ2-1; 7 bases map to TRBD2. CDR1 and CDR2 from the germline V gene are SQVTM and ANQGSEA. Unmatched junction bases numbered 14, after V lost 7 bases and J lost 5 bases. This CDR3 comprises 15 residues. CDR3 residues: CSAEGLGGSNNEQFF. CDR3 nucleotides: TGCAGCGCGGAGGGGCTCGGCGGGAGTAACAATGAGCAGTTCTTC.

The V call is TRBV7-2, the J call TRBJ2-5, with 10 bases fitting TRBD1. V was pared by 6 bases and J by 9 bases, with 10 bases of the junction left unmatched. The germline V gene encodes CDR1 SGHTA and CDR2 FQGNSA. The CDR3 is 14 amino acids. The CDR3 DNA reads TGTGCCAGCAGTCGGGACAGGGGAGCCTCGGCCCAGTACTTC. It codes for CASSRDRGASAQYF.

This rearrangement joins TRBV18 to TRBJ1-1; 7 nucleotides align to TRBD1. Germline V gene data show CDR1 as KGHSH and CDR2 as LQKENI. This CDR3 contains 15 residues. Trimming at V came to 6 bases and at J to 3 bases, leaving 10 bases not matched to a gene. CDR3 nucleotides: TGTGCCAGCTCCCCAAGAGGACAGGCGGACACTGAAGCTTTCTTT. Translating gives CASSPRGQADTEAFF.

The chain joins TRBV20-1 to TRBJ1-2; 7 nucleotides match TRBD1. There are 16 residues in the CDR3. Per the germline V gene, CDR1 is DFQATT and CDR2 is SNEGSKA (reference sequence). V lost 3 bases to trimming and J lost 5 bases; unmatched junction nucleotides: 15. The CDR3 protein is CSASTPLLTGKYGYTF. The CDR3 DNA follows: TGCAGTGCTAGTACCCCACTTTTGACAGGGAAATATGGCTACACCTTC.

The DNA for the CDR3 is TGTGCCAGCTATTCTGGACAGGGCGTCTACGAGCAGTACTTC. This encodes CASYSGQGVYEQYF. The J gene is TRBJ2-7, the V gene TRBV28; the match to TRBD1 covers 8 bases. This CDR3 contains 14 residues. After removal of 8 bases from V and 3 bases from J, the junction contained 9 bases not matched to a gene. The V gene's germline CDR1 is MDHEN and CDR2 SYDVKM. The full variable domain, rest sourced from reference TRBV28 and TRBJ2-7, is DVKVTQSSRYLVKRTGEKVFLECVQDMDHENMFWYRQDPGLGLRLIYFSYDVKMKEKGDIPEGYSVSREKKERFSLILESASTNQTSMYLCASYSGQGVYEQYFGPGTRLTVT.

The sample holds one count of this clone. The chain joins TRBV11-2 to TRBJ2-3; the match to TRBD2 covers 9 bases. The length of the CDR3 is 14 residues. Trimming cost V 3 bases and J 5 bases; bases outside gene matches: 3. Looked up from germline, CDR1 is SGHAT and CDR2 is FQNNGV. The CDR3 DNA sequence: TGTGCCAGCAGCTTTAGCGGGGGACTAGATACGCAGTATTTT. It yields the protein CASSFSGGLDTQYF.